The clone carrying this T cell receptor beta chain was counted at least ten times. Its antigen is as yet unknown. Trimming shortened V by 0 bases and J by 1 base, and 8 bases separated the two germline ends. This CDR3 has 15 residues. Unique molecular identifiers were used to barcode this TCRbeta library. TCRdb reprocessed the PCR reads with MiXCR, giving one entry per CDR3 protein. Here the sample spans about 300,000 distinct CDR3 sequences, 6.5% to 9% being singletons. This entry comes from a study of T-cell reconstitution after alpha-beta-depleted transplantation in children. Regarding the study as a whole: Two months or so post-transplant, alpha-beta T cells reportedly derived from several hundred expanded graft clones. Newly produced T cells mostly provided counts and TCRbeta diversity after one year, as hyperexpanded clones declined. Surviving recipient T cells and intrathymic progenitors accounted for some patients' high TCRbeta diversity at day 60.

The chain links TRBV12-3 or TRBV12-4 to TRBJ2-3; D uncertain. The TCR was taken from a female patient aged 2-15 years who had a stem cell transplant for Fanconi anemia, so the T cells may come from the graft donor. The sequencing used peripheral blood, collected 360 days after TCRalphabeta/CD19-depleted stem cell transplant. The CDR3 DNA is TGTGCCAGCAGTTTAGCAGGGTACCGCACAGATACGCAGTATTTT. It yields the protein CASSLAGYRTDTQYF.